This T cell receptor beta chain emerged from a study of cytomegalovirus exposure and HLA in healthy donors (dated by TCRdb to about 2017). Background for the entire study: An earlier analysis of approximately 640 of the donors reported approximately 290 Gb of sequence data and roughly 100 million unique TCR beta sequences from around 200 million T cells. About 280 gigabases of sequencing data and approximately 91 million unique TCR sequences made up an early release that covered about 640 HLA-typed donors. Of the 300 to 400 genotyped donors, roughly 85% fell in the genetic ancestry cluster associated with self-reported Caucasian donors. The aim of the study was to test whether cataloging public T cell receptors could identify signatures of past pathogen exposure. Using immunosequencing, the study profiled T cell repertoires from fewer than 850 subjects and related those repertoires to cytomegalovirus serostatus. Besides the first cohort of 500 to 700 subjects, a separate validation cohort made up of 120 or so different subjects was used. To predict cytomegalovirus infection status, the study brought together high-throughput TCR immunosequencing, statistical association of individual TCRs with disease status, and machine learning. To study patterns of TCR occurrence, a later analysis re-analyzed previously published TCR beta repertoires from around 700 donors and added high-resolution HLA genotyping. Rather than using new phenotypic data, the later analysis identified candidate immune exposures from TCR beta sequences and from how often those sequences occurred across donors. To decide whether each TCR beta V gene segment behaved as functional or pseudogenic, an earlier analysis of some 600 of the donors relied on high-throughput TCR beta sequencing. Donor age, sex, ethnicity and CMV serostatus were compiled alongside the repertoire data. In a later genetic analysis, genome-wide SNP genotypes for 398 of the 666 donors were used, and that subset was treated as a discovery cohort. All discovery cohort repertoires had been generated using a single sequencing platform. Class I and class II HLA loci were covered by the typing at four-digit resolution. Typing coverage differed by locus: A, B, C, DRB1 and DQB1 were typed in roughly 629-630 donors, DQA1 in 500 to 550, DPA1 in nearly 610, and DPB1 in just under 490. A few DR-DQ haplotypes were treated as single units for association and clustering because of strong linkage in the cohort. On average, around 230,000 unique TCR beta nucleotide sequences were sequenced per donor among a few hundred genotyped donors of the cohort, with roughly 18% of those sequences being non-productive. The study at large found these results: In the study, about 150 TCR beta chains were listed as associated with cytomegalovirus. Correlated functional status among segregating V segments might be attributable to linkage disequilibrium, but an unknown experimental factor could not be ruled out. Presence/absence analyses assumed roughly uniform sequencing depth across donors, an assumption that may not hold. The earlier analysis of some 540 of the donors excluded some 16 rarely observed V segments, including chromosome 9 orphons, because counts were too low. Cytomegalovirus status was reported to be diagnosed by the classifier with high specificity and sensitivity in both the original and validation cohorts. In an earlier analysis of some 640 of the donors, most TCR beta V segments were observed in productive rearrangements about 87% or about 30% of the time, broadly matching IMGT annotations. In vitro tests confirmed that a few of the cytomegalovirus-associated TCR beta chains recognize cytomegalovirus antigens. For the cohort, immune exposure information was limited to CMV serostatus. A group of highly shared sequence variants was considered likely to be a technical artifact of the sequencing pipeline. In a later analysis, 16,951 TCR beta sequences were associated with specific HLA alleles at a false discovery rate of 0.05. Assigning TCR associations to individual alleles was difficult when HLA alleles, especially DR and DQ, strongly co-occurred. A further reported finding was that TCR beta sequences accurately predicted the HLA-A and HLA-B alleles for most subjects in the first cohort. According to the authors, the approach could potentially be generalized to other disease states and immunological phenotypes. According to a later analysis, parvovirus B19, influenza, CMV and Epstein-Barr virus appeared linked to several top co-occurrence clusters. A later analysis found that most CMV-associated TCR beta chains appeared HLA-restricted, with HLA associations seemingly driven largely by CMV exposure. While some public TCRs were present in many individuals, most TCR sequences turned up only very rarely across donors. In this cohort, only TCR beta chains were sequenced, and detectable features were limited by the absence of alpha or paired-chain data. In a later analysis, HLA-associated TCR beta chains were found to be more clonally expanded and to have lower generation probabilities than equally common non-associated chains. V-gene and J-gene trimming of TCR beta chains was associated with a missense DCLRE1C variant in a later genetic analysis, and the association was replicated in an independent cohort. According to a later analysis, TCR association rates differed among HLA loci, with DRB1 alleles showing the most associated TCRs and HLA-C alleles showing the fewest. According to a later genetic analysis, donors in an Asian-associated ancestry cluster had fewer N-insertions in productive TCRs than the approximately 670-donor mean. Some IMGT-functional V segments, including TRBV6-2 and TRBV6-3, could not be told apart with the 87-base-pair reads, so those segments were excluded. Because HLA typing was missing for some donors at each locus, association tests included only the typed subset.

Germline trimming amounts to 3 bases on V and 7 bases on J, with 7 as the count of junction bases outside the gene matches. CDR1 and CDR2, per the germline V gene, are SGDLS and YYNGEE. From the cysteine up to the phenylalanine, the CDR3 has a length of 14 residues. Kept here is only the CDR3 DNA, which spans 42 bases and is read in frame from base 1. The cohort comprised fewer than 700 healthy bone marrow donors. At the time of sampling, every cohort member was nominally healthy, though immune exposures that went unrecorded were likely present. The donor tested CMV seronegative and was one of the 352 seronegative cohort members. A peripheral blood sample was collected from each donor, and TCR beta sequencing was performed on peripheral blood mononuclear cells. The Qiagen DNeasy Blood Extraction Kit was used to extract genomic DNA from the blood cell samples. Libraries were built with the immunoSEQ multiplex PCR assay. For the multiplex PCR, a mixture combining 60 forward primers for TCR Vbeta segments and 13 reverse primers for TCR Jbeta segments was used. A multiplex PCR assay on genomic DNA amplified the CDR3 region of rearranged TCR beta genes. On the Illumina HiSeq System, the amplified TCR beta libraries were sequenced as 87-base-pair reads. The study's own analysis went as follows. A later analysis counted about 80 million unique TCR beta chains across the 550 to 800 repertoires, and some 11 million of these chains were shared by at least two donors. A nearest-neighbor algorithm error-corrected the raw reads and collapsed the reads into unique sequences, merging closely related sequences to remove PCR and sequencing errors. CDR3 sequences were aligned to IMGT reference sequences to assign V, D and J gene segments. For a sequence to be retained, a match of at least six nucleotides to both a V gene segment and a J gene segment was required. A rearrangement was called productive if the CDR3 had no stop codons and remained in frame with V and J, and every other rearrangement was called non-productive. Following IMGT convention, CDR3 was defined as the stretch from the second conserved V-encoded cysteine to the conserved J-encoded phenylalanine. In an earlier analysis of approximately 500 of the donors, sequences lacking an unambiguous match to a single V gene segment were excluded. An earlier analysis of a few hundred of the donors called V segments functional above 56.7% productive rearrangements and segregating when the between-donor standard deviation exceeded 5%. A statistical classification framework was built to diagnose cytomegalovirus status from the catalog of TCR beta chain sequences. A later analysis assigned V and J genes by comparing TCR nucleotide sequences with IMGT/GENE-DB human TR gene sequences. A later analysis assigned CDR3 sequences and most-parsimonious VDJ recombination scenarios with the TCRdist pipeline. In a later analysis, every TCR beta chain was defined by the combination of its CDR3 amino acid sequence and its V-gene family, and reads without a unique V-gene family were dropped. To address suspected cross-contamination and a sequencing artifact, a later analysis removed 592 highly shared, low-generation-probability nucleotide sequences. A later analysis calculated a clonal expansion index for each public chain from normalized within-repertoire ranks of inferred template counts. In a later analysis, generation probabilities were computed with a VDJ recombination model fitted to out-of-frame rearrangements, and the resulting probabilities were checked against IGoR. A later analysis scored TCR-TCR, TCR-HLA and TCR-CMV co-occurrence with hypergeometric tests, applying a repertoire-size bias correction to TCR pairs. A later analysis estimated false discovery rates by permuting HLA or CMV assignments 20 times. In a later analysis, co-occurring TCRs were grouped using DBSCAN, and TCRdist sequence similarity was added for clustering within HLA-allele-positive subsets. Co-occurrence clustering excluded repertoires with fewer than 30,000 or more than 120,000 public chains, plus five with anomalous nucleotide sharing. The clones in this table, taken by TCRdb from immuneACCESS, are in-frame only. Not every clone is retained; where verified, under half of the shortfall comes from an unresolved V gene, and the cause of the rest is unknown. That table supplies the V and J calls and clone size; D and trimming were determined from the DNA. For this sample the table gives 60,000 to 100,000 clones, of which around 76% were detected only once. The top ten constitute 1.6% of the sample.

As concerns this clone: The specificity of this receptor is unknown. Per-base quality was not reported, and no clone a single base away is much larger than it.

The receptor comes from a man in his forties or fifties in good health and CMV-seronegative. The chain is encoded by TRBV9 joined to TRBJ2-1; the junction holds 7 bases that match TRBD2. The specimen sequenced was PBMCs. The nucleotides are TGTGCCAGCAGCGGAGTGGTGGGGGGGAATGAGCAGTTCTTC. Translated, this gives CASSGVVGGNEQFF.